This is a list of T cell receptor beta chains from one sample in a study of cytotoxic CD8 clonotypes in ibrutinib-treated CLL. Clones were sequenced by immunoSEQ multiplex PCR, and TCRdb holds only the in-frame ones, with some missing. Of around 53,000 clones in the sample, roughly 49% were seen once. Sequenced here: PBMCs, sampled at disease progression, from a patient treated with ibrutinib. The receptors derive from a human donor with chronic lymphocytic leukemia. CDR3s include the opening cysteine and the closing phenylalanine or tryptophan. The D gene is left open where the match is weak. Clone sizes are given selectively: once, few, many, or a class where the clone is expanded.

V: TRBV7-9
size: medium-sized
length: 15
J: TRBJ2-7
D: TRBD1
CDR3: CASSFRDRGDYEQYF
DNA: TGTGCCAGCAGCTTCCGGGACAGGGGTGACTACGAGCAGTACTTC

V: TRBV5-6
size: .
length: 11
J: TRBJ2-7
D: .
CDR3: CASSFAYEQYF
DNA: TGTGCCAGCAGTTTTGCCTACGAGCAGTACTTC

V: TRBV5-1
size: few
length: 14
J: TRBJ1-2
D: .
CDR3: CASSLAAGSYGYTF
DNA: TGCGCCAGCAGCTTGGCGGCAGGGAGCTATGGCTACACCTTC

V: TRBV4-2
size: once
length: 15
J: TRBJ2-3
D: TRBD2
CDR3: CASSRTSGNTDTQYF
DNA: TGTGCCAGCAGTAGGACTAGCGGGAATACAGATACGCAGTATTTT

V: TRBV30
size: .
length: 13
J: TRBJ2-7
D: .
CDR3: CAWSPGHSYEQYF
DNA: TGTGCCTGGAGTCCGGGGCACTCCTACGAGCAGTACTTC

V: TRBV28
size: .
length: 14
J: TRBJ2-7
D: TRBD2
CDR3: CASSGGGSGYEQYF
DNA: TGTGCCAGCTCAGGCGGCGGGAGTGGGTACGAGCAGTACTTC

V: TRBV2
size: .
length: 13
J: TRBJ2-7
D: TRBD1
CDR3: CASRQGAGYEQYF
DNA: TGTGCCAGCAGGCAGGGGGCGGGTTACGAGCAGTACTTC

V: TRBV30
size: few
length: 13
J: TRBJ1-1
D: .
CDR3: CAWSPWEGTEAFF
DNA: TGTGCCTGGAGTCCCTGGGAGGGGACTGAAGCTTTCTTT

V: TRBV5-1
size: few
length: 16
J: TRBJ2-3
D: .
CDR3: CASSLGGSRGTDTQYF
DNA: TGCGCCAGCAGCTTGGGAGGGTCACGGGGCACAGATACGCAGTATTTT

V: TRBV4-3
size: .
length: 13
J: TRBJ1-5
D: .
CDR3: CASSQETYQPQHF
DNA: TGCGCCAGCAGCCAAGAGACGTATCAGCCCCAGCATTTT

V: TRBV7-9
size: .
length: 15
J: TRBJ2-2
D: .
CDR3: CASSRLSGSTGELFF
DNA: TGTGCCAGCAGCCGACTCTCAGGGTCCACCGGGGAGCTGTTTTTT

V: TRBV30
size: .
length: 15
J: TRBJ2-5
D: TRBD2
CDR3: CAVRRSGKYQETQYF
DNA: TGTGCTGTGAGGAGGAGCGGGAAATACCAAGAGACCCAGTACTTC

V: TRBV6-5
size: .
length: 15
J: TRBJ2-7
D: TRBD2
CDR3: CASRNIAGGVYEQYF
DNA: TGTGCCAGCAGAAACATAGCGGGAGGGGTCTACGAGCAGTACTTC

V: TRBV5-1
size: few
length: 15
J: TRBJ2-6
D: .
CDR3: CASSLGPSGANVLTF
DNA: TGCGCCAGCAGCTTGGGTCCCTCTGGGGCCAACGTCCTGACTTTC

V: TRBV9
size: .
length: 15
J: TRBJ2-7
D: .
CDR3: CASSVGWGANSEQYF
DNA: TGTGCCAGCAGCGTCGGGTGGGGGGCCAACTCCGAGCAGTACTTC

V: TRBV6-1
size: few
length: 13
J: TRBJ1-5
D: .
CDR3: CASSEAWTSSQHF
DNA: TGTGCCAGCAGTGAAGCTTGGACATCTTCCCAGCATTTT

V: TRBV10-2
size: .
length: 15
J: TRBJ1-6
D: .
CDR3: CASSNRETYNSPLHF
DNA: TGCGCCAGCAGCAACAGGGAAACCTATAATTCACCCCTCCACTTT

V: TRBV11-3
size: .
length: 12
J: TRBJ2-3
D: .
CDR3: CASSLVEDTQYF
DNA: TGTGCCAGCAGCTTAGTAGAGGATACGCAGTATTTT

V: TRBV7-9
size: few
length: 16
J: TRBJ1-2
D: .
CDR3: CASSSLTGLTVDGYTF
DNA: TGTGCCAGCAGCTCCCTGACAGGCCTTACTGTCGATGGCTACACCTTC

V: TRBV7-3
size: .
length: 14
J: TRBJ2-1
D: .
CDR3: CASSLNGFGYEQFF
DNA: TGTGCCAGCAGCTTAAATGGGTTTGGCTATGAGCAGTTCTTC

V: TRBV6-6
size: .
length: 14
J: TRBJ1-2
D: .
CDR3: CASSSQGSNYGYTF
DNA: TGTGCCAGCAGTTCTCAGGGTTCCAACTATGGCTACACCTTC

V: TRBV11-2
size: .
length: 14
J: TRBJ2-3
D: TRBD2
CDR3: CASSPSGVTDTQYF
DNA: TGTGCCAGCAGCCCCAGCGGGGTCACAGATACGCAGTATTTT

V: TRBV29-1
size: .
length: 14
J: TRBJ1-5
D: TRBD1
CDR3: CSAGSGTGGQPQHF
DNA: TGCAGCGCGGGATCCGGGACAGGGGGTCAGCCCCAGCATTTT

V: TRBV9
size: .
length: 15
J: TRBJ1-6
D: .
CDR3: CASSVGSLSEAPLHF
DNA: TGTGCCAGCAGCGTAGGCTCCCTCTCGGAGGCACCCCTCCACTTT

V: TRBV27
size: .
length: 13
J: TRBJ1-2
D: TRBD1
CDR3: CASRHTGGNGYTF
DNA: TGTGCCAGCAGGCACACAGGGGGGAATGGCTACACCTTC

V: TRBV9
size: .
length: 14
J: TRBJ2-7
D: TRBD2
CDR3: CASSPHGGGVEQYF
DNA: TGTGCCAGCAGCCCTCACGGGGGGGGAGTTGAGCAGTACTTC

V: TRBV28
size: .
length: 16
J: TRBJ1-1
D: .
CDR3: CASSFGGPAVNTEAFF
DNA: TGTGCCAGCAGTTTTGGGGGTCCCGCGGTGAACACTGAAGCTTTCTTT

V: TRBV7-6
size: .
length: 15
J: TRBJ1-1
D: .
CDR3: CASSLPFALNTEAFF
DNA: TGTGCCAGCAGCTTACCATTCGCCTTGAACACTGAAGCTTTCTTT

V: TRBV11-3
size: .
length: 13
J: TRBJ1-1
D: .
CDR3: CASSLDEGSEAFF
DNA: TGTGCCAGCAGCTTAGATGAAGGGTCTGAAGCTTTCTTT

V: TRBV30
size: .
length: 13
J: TRBJ1-2
D: .
CDR3: CAWSVAIEYGYTF
DNA: TGTGCCTGGAGTGTGGCAATTGAGTATGGCTACACCTTC

V: TRBV6-5
size: few
length: 14
J: TRBJ1-5
D: .
CDR3: CASTRTARSQPQHF
DNA: TGTGCCAGCACCAGGACGGCGAGAAGTCAGCCCCAGCATTTT

V: TRBV6-5
size: .
length: 14
J: TRBJ2-3
D: TRBD1
CDR3: CASRRQGAGDTQYF
DNA: TGTGCCAGCAGACGACAGGGGGCCGGGGATACGCAGTATTTT

V: TRBV18
size: .
length: 16
J: TRBJ2-3
D: TRBD2
CDR3: CASSPPMGGSTDTQYF
DNA: TGTGCCAGCTCACCCCCGATGGGGGGGAGCACAGATACGCAGTATTTT

V: TRBV10-2
size: .
length: 12
J: TRBJ2-1
D: .
CDR3: CASILTPNEQFF
DNA: TGCGCCAGCATTTTGACCCCAAATGAGCAGTTCTTC

V: TRBV6-5
size: .
length: 14
J: TRBJ1-1
D: .
CDR3: CASSYSKQNTEAFF
DNA: TGTGCCAGCAGTTACTCGAAGCAGAACACTGAAGCTTTCTTT

V: TRBV7-3
size: few
length: 13
J: TRBJ1-1
D: .
CDR3: CASSLEANTEAFF
DNA: TGTGCCAGCAGCTTAGAGGCTAACACTGAAGCTTTCTTT

V: TRBV5-1
size: few
length: 15
J: TRBJ2-3
D: TRBD1
CDR3: CASSSGTVSTDTQYF
DNA: TGCGCCAGCAGCTCTGGGACAGTTAGCACAGATACGCAGTATTTT

V: TRBV11-2
size: few
length: 17
J: TRBJ2-3
D: TRBD2
CDR3: CASSGRPGTSVTDTQYF
DNA: TGTGCCAGCAGCGGCCGCCCCGGGACTAGCGTGACAGATACGCAGTATTTT